This TCR beta chain emerged from a study of cytomegalovirus exposure and HLA in healthy donors. General study findings and limits: Reports indicate that TCR beta sequences accurately predicted the HLA-A and HLA-B alleles of most subjects. Most TCR beta V segments were productive about 87% or about 30% of the time in an earlier analysis. Among TCR beta chains of equal frequency, HLA-associated ones were more clonally expanded in a later analysis. Most TCRs appeared rarely, but some public TCRs recurred in many donors.

In regard to this clone: What it recognizes is unknown.

Amplification used 60 Vbeta primers and 13 Jbeta primers. Clones were sequenced by immunoSEQ multiplex PCR, and TCRdb holds only the in-frame ones, with some missing. The table includes around 64,000 clones, around four fifths detected once. The CDR3 is made up of 14 amino acids. The junction had 6 bases not matched to a gene; V was cut back by 5 bases and J by 1 base. CDR1 SQVTM and CDR2 ANQGSEA come from the germline V gene. The source of this sequence is a woman aged 25-40 years in good health and CMV-seropositive. The sample comprised PBMCs. The chain joins TRBV29-1 to TRBJ1-1; 8 bases fit TRBD1. The CDR3 protein is CSVRRDRTNTEAFF. The DNA for the CDR3 is TGCAGCGTTCGCCGGGACAGGACGAACACTGAAGCTTTCTTT.